This T cell receptor (beta chain) comes out of a study of early T cells in non-severe SARS-CoV-2 infection. About this clonotype: Its antigen is not known.

From the 5' RACE reads, TCRdb called clonotypes with MiXCR, one entry per CDR3 protein. The sample includes some 48,000 distinct CDR3 sequences, over 7.5% of them seen just once. Whole-study results and caveats: The VDJdb matching leaned toward anti-spike CD8 responses and overlooked private and CD4 specificities.

The CDR3 runs to 14 residues. Trimming took off 0 bases at V and 4 bases at J, with 10 bases between the two ends. CDR1 is SGDLS and CDR2 is YYNGEE in the germline V gene. V usage is TRBV9 and J usage is TRBJ1-2, with unresolved D. The receptor was isolated from an adult who was a healthcare worker with PCR-confirmed SARS-CoV-2 infection or an uninfected control (not recorded which). The material sequenced was whole blood. CDR3 coding DNA: TGTGCCAGCAGCGTAGGAGACCGTCCCTATGGCTACACCTTC. This codes for CASSVGDRPYGYTF. Supplemented by reference TRBV9 and TRBJ1-2, the full variable domain reads DSGVTQTPKHLITATGQRVTLRCSPRSGDLSVYWYQQSLDQGLQFLIQYYNGEERAKGNILERFSAQQFPDLHSELNLSSLELGDSALYFCASSVGDRPYGYTFGSGTRLTVV.